This T cell receptor beta chain was captured by sequencing in a study of blood T cell repertoires in COVID-19. Turning to the study itself: Spain, Italy and the United States supplied samples that represented acute and convalescent COVID-19. Sources were T cells, B-cell-depleted T cells, or PBMCs; the material itself was cDNA or gDNA.

Germline-derived CDR1 and CDR2 are SGDLS and YYNGEE. The V and J ends lost 3 bases and 5 bases respectively, with 20 bases between them. The CDR3 covers 16 residues. Methods used by the authors: For nucleated cells, counts were estimated from reference gene primer amplification. The table came from immunoSEQ multiplex PCR; TCRdb's copy has only in-frame clones and leaves some out. For V, J and clone size, that table is used; D and trimming come from the DNA. The sample consists of a few hundred thousand clones, roughly 88% of them appearing once. The chain carries TRBV9 and TRBJ2-5; maybe TRBD2 (6 bases). This TCR came from a man at least 80 years old with acute or convalescent COVID-19. Sequences were obtained from peripheral blood. CDR3 amino acids: CASSGTGRGGAETQYF. The CDR3 DNA is TGTGCCAGCAGCGGGACGGGTCGGGGAGGTGCGGAGACCCAGTACTTC.